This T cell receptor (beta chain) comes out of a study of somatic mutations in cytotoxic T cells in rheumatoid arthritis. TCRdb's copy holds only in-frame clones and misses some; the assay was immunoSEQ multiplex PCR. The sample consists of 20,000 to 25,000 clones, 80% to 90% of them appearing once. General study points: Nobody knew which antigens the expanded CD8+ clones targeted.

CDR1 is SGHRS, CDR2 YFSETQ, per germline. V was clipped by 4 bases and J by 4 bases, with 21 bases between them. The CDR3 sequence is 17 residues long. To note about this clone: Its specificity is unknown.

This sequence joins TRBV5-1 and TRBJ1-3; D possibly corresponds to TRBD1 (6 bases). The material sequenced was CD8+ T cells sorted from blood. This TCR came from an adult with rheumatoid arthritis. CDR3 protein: CASSALTGRYGGNTIYF. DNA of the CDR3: TGCGCCAGCAGCGCCCTTACAGGGCGCTATGGAGGAAACACCATATATTTT.